These 22 T cell receptor beta chains originate from one sample sequenced in a study of T cells expressing NK-cell markers. For each CDR3 protein, TCRdb gives one entry from its re-call of the 5' RACE reads, without DNA. The table for this sample gives fewer than 40,000 distinct CDR3 sequences. Sequenced input: blood T cells: a sorted CD56 or NKG2C T cell subset, CD4+ or CD8+ T cells, or bulk PBMC T cells (not recorded which). The receptors come from a woman between 18 and 69 years old in good health.

The chain uses TRBV5-5 and TRBJ2-7; TCRdb gives TRBD1 as the D gene, but with no DNA this cannot be confirmed. This CDR3 is 14 amino acids long. The V gene's germline CDR1 is SGHKS and CDR2 YYEKEE (reference sequence). The chain's CDR3 is CASNIWTGMDEQYF.

The chain carries TRBV2 and TRBJ2-1; the D gene TCRdb calls, TRBD2, cannot be checked with no DNA. The CDR3 is 14 amino acids. From germline, CDR1 is SNHLY and CDR2 FYNNEI. The CDR3 loop is CAIPTERGDNEQFF.

The chain joins TRBV25-1 to TRBJ2-5; TCRdb returns TRBD2, unconfirmable since there is no DNA. CDR1 is MGHDK, CDR2 SYGVNS, per germline. The CDR3 loop spans 16 amino acids. The CDR3 spells CASSERGPLAKETQYF. Together with reference TRBV25-1 and TRBJ2-5, the CDR3 gives the full variable domain: EADIYQTPRYLVIGTGKKITLECSQTMGHDKMYWYQQDPGMELHLIHYSYGVNSTEKGDLSSESTVSRIRTEHFPLTLESARPSHTSQYLCASSERGPLAKETQYFGPGTRLLVL.

The V call is TRBV20-1, the J call TRBJ1-5; TCRdb designates TRBD1, a call that cannot be tested without DNA. The CDR3 is made up of 14 amino acids. Per germline, CDR1 DFQATT and CDR2 SNEGSKA (reference sequence). The CDR3 sequence is CSATMTGGNQPQHF.

J is TRBJ1-2 and V is TRBV9; TCRdb reports TRBD1, a call that lacks DNA to check it against. The CDR3 runs 13 residues. Germline loops: CDR1 SGDLS, CDR2 YYNGEE. The CDR3 loop is CASSPDGRYGYTF. Full variable domain (rest looked up from reference TRBV9 and TRBJ1-2): DSGVTQTPKHLITATGQRVTLRCSPRSGDLSVYWYQQSLDQGLQFLIQYYNGEERAKGNILERFSAQQFPDLHSELNLSSLELGDSALYFCASSPDGRYGYTFGSGTRLTVV.

The CDR3 region is CASSFGGGTPEDEQFF. The V gene is TRBV5-1, the J gene TRBJ2-1; the D call of TRBD1 rests on TCRdb alone, since no DNA is present to check it. CDR3 size: 16 residues. Germline CDR1 and CDR2: SGHRS and YFSETQ. Full variable domain (outside the CDR3, taken from reference TRBV5-1 and TRBJ2-1): KAGVTQTPRYLIKTRGQQVTLSCSPISGHRSVSWYQQTPGQGLQFLFEYFSETQRNKGNFPGRFSGRQFSNSRSEMNVSTLELGDSALYLCASSFGGGTPEDEQFFGPGTRLTVL.

The J gene is TRBJ2-2, the V gene TRBV20-1; TCRdb returns TRBD2, unconfirmable since there is no DNA. Germline V gives CDR1 DFQATT, CDR2 SNEGSKA (reference sequence). The CDR3 runs 16 residues. This chain's CDR3 is CSARDRSGGNTGELFF.

J is TRBJ1-1 and V is TRBV5-1; checking the TCRdb D call of TRBD1 is not possible without DNA. This CDR3 is built from 13 residues. Germline CDR1 is SGHRS and CDR2 is YFSETQ. The CDR3 is CASSFSPGSEAFF.

The chain employs TRBV20-1 and TRBJ2-1; TCRdb's assignment of TRBD2 cannot be checked, as there is no DNA. This CDR3 has 21 amino acids. Germline V CDR1 and CDR2: DFQATT, SNEGSKA (reference sequence). This chain's CDR3 is CSASFLLTSGPKGPPYNEQFF.

The gene calls are TRBV6-5 and TRBJ2-1; the TCRdb call, TRBD1, lacks DNA for checking. The CDR3 is 14 residues long. In germline, CDR1 is MNHEY, CDR2 SVGAGI. The CDR3 loop reads CASSYRTESNEQFF.

The CDR3 sequence is CASSFGGGWTEAFF. The V gene is TRBV12-3 or TRBV12-4, the J gene TRBJ1-1. The CDR3 is made up of 14 amino acids.

The chain uses TRBV13 and TRBJ1-1; TCRdb's D call of TRBD1 is untestable without DNA. The germline CDR1 and CDR2 sequences are PRHDT and FYEKMQ (reference sequence). The CDR3 is 12 amino acids. The CDR3 sequence: CASSRTGTEAFF. The full variable domain, its missing parts supplied by reference TRBV13 and TRBJ1-1, is AAGVIQSPRHLIKEKRETATLKCYPIPRHDTVYWYQQGPGQDPQFLISFYEKMQSDKGSIPDRFSAQQFSDYHSELNMSSLELGDSALYFCASSRTGTEAFFGQGTRLTVV.

Here the CDR3 reads CASTPGGNEQFF. The V call is TRBV6-2 or TRBV6-3, the J call TRBJ2-1; TCRdb selects TRBD1, and the lack of DNA leaves this call unchecked. Germline loops: CDR1 MNHEY, CDR2 SVGEGT. The CDR3 totals 12 residues.

CDR3 amino acids: CASTLGAPGEQFF. The genes are TRBV6-1 and TRBJ2-1; TCRdb returns TRBD1, unconfirmable since there is no DNA. There are 13 residues in the CDR3. Germline-derived CDR1 and CDR2 are MNHNS and SASEGT.

The chain combines TRBV27 with TRBJ1-5; the TRBD1 assignment by TCRdb is unverifiable without DNA. In germline, CDR1 is MNHEY, CDR2 SMNVEV (reference sequence). The CDR3 spans 13 residues. CDR3 sequence reads: CASSYWGRGPQHF.

V and J are TRBV6-1 and TRBJ2-2; no DNA is available, so the TRBD2 call from TCRdb remains unchecked. This CDR3 is 16 amino acids long. Germline assignment: CDR1 MNHNS and CDR2 SASEGT. The CDR3: CASSEEASRNTGELFF.

The genes are TRBV27 and TRBJ2-3; lacking DNA, the TRBD2 call made by TCRdb goes unchecked. The CDR3 sequence is 14 residues long. Germline assignment: CDR1 MNHEY and CDR2 SMNVEV (reference sequence). Here the CDR3 reads CASSEGGPTDTQYF.

The J gene is TRBJ2-1, the V gene TRBV13; TCRdb's D call, TRBD2, is unchecked because there is no DNA. This CDR3 has 15 amino acids. Germline-derived CDR1 and CDR2 are PRHDT and FYEKMQ (reference sequence). CDR3 residues: CASSTTSGRVSEQFF.

The chain uses TRBV27 and TRBJ1-2; as DNA is missing, the TRBD1 call by TCRdb cannot be tested. This CDR3 has 17 amino acids. Germline V gives CDR1 MNHEY, CDR2 SMNVEV (reference sequence). The CDR3 spells CASSLTGDNPANYGYTF.

This chain connects TRBV27 to TRBJ2-2; TCRdb's assignment of TRBD2 cannot be checked, as there is no DNA. Per germline, CDR1 MNHEY and CDR2 SMNVEV (reference sequence). The CDR3 has 15 amino acids. The CDR3 protein is CASSLSDTRTGELFF.

The rearrangement joins TRBV6-4 to TRBJ2-2; the TCRdb D gene call, TRBD2, has no DNA to confirm it. This CDR3 has 17 amino acids. Germline values: CDR1 MRHNA, CDR2 SNTAGT. CDR3: CASSAASGRGDTGELFF.

The rearrangement uses TRBV24-1 and TRBJ2-1. The CDR3 runs to 11 residues. Germline lookup yields CDR1 KGHDR and CDR2 SFDVKD. CDR3 in amino acids: CAVGPYNEQFF.